The 5 T cell receptor beta chains presented below share a single source sample, sequenced in a study of siplizumab effects on memory and regulatory T cells. Repertoires were generated with immunoSEQ multiplex PCR, while TCRdb's copy carries only in-frame clones and drops some. The repertoire holds approximately 58,000 clones, with over 85% as singletons. Sequencing input: CD8+ T cells sorted from blood. Receptors were obtained from a human donor in good health.

Worth noting for this clone: Relative to the germline gene, one junction end is altered; a read error may explain this. The chain uses TRBV7-7 and TRBJ2-1, with D tentatively TRBD2 (6 bases). Germline CDR1 is SSHAT and CDR2 is FNYEAQ (reference sequence). This CDR3 region has 14 residues. CDR3 loop: CASSTSGLPNEQFF. The CDR3 coding sequence is TGTGCTAGCAGCACATCGGGACTCCCCAATGAGCAGTTCTTC. Full variable domain (missing parts from reference TRBV7-7 and TRBJ2-1): GAGVSQSPRYKVTKRGQDVTLRCDPISSHATLYWYQQALGQGPEFLTYFNYEAQPDKSGLPSDRFSAERPEGSISTLTIQRTEQRDSAMYRCASSTSGLPNEQFFGPGTRLTVL.

The V call is TRBV6-4, the J call TRBJ2-3, with D maybe TRBD2 (6 bases). V was cut by 2 bases and J by 1 base, with 7 bases left in between. The CDR3 is 14 residues long. The germline CDR1 and CDR2 sequences are MRHNA and SNTAGT. Here the CDR3 reads CASSDTGGTDTQYF. The DNA of the CDR3 is TGTGCCAGCAGTGACACGGGAGGCACAGATACGCAGTATTTT.

J is TRBJ1-1 and V is TRBV28; the match to TRBD1 covers 7 bases. V lost 10 bases and J lost 2; bases outside the gene matches: 13. Germline CDR1 MDHEN, CDR2 SYDVKM. This CDR3 has 15 residues. CDR3 sequence: CATYPTGRRNTEAFF. The CDR3 DNA follows: TGTGCCACCTACCCGACAGGGCGTAGAAACACTGAAGCTTTCTTT.

The chain has TRBV19 and TRBJ2-5; D possibly matches TRBD1 or TRBD2 (6 bases each). The CDR3 runs 16 residues. In germline, CDR1 is LNHDA, CDR2 SQIVND (reference sequence). Trimming shortened V by 5 bases and J by 1 base, and 17 bases separated the two germline ends. The CDR3 loop reads CASSPGAGHPQETQYF. Here the CDR3 DNA reads TGTGCCAGTAGTCCCGGGGCGGGACATCCCCAAGAGACCCAGTACTTC.

The chain is built from TRBV28 and TRBJ1-2; the D gene is possibly TRBD1 (5 bases). CDR3 size: 15 residues. V was clipped by 4 bases and J by 2 bases, with 14 bases between them. Germline loops: CDR1 MDHEN, CDR2 SYDVKM. In DNA form, the CDR3 reads TGTGCCAGCAGTTCCGGGGCTGACTACAACTATGGCTACACCTTC. Its protein product is CASSSGADYNYGYTF.